This entry is about one T cell receptor beta chain. This sample is drawn from a study of blood T cell repertoires in COVID-19. Study context: COVID-19 samples from acute and convalescent phases originated in the United States, Italy and Spain. Sample material is recorded as cDNA or gDNA derived from T cells, B-cell-depleted T cells, or PBMCs.

Source study methods: Amplifying reference gene primers gave estimates of nucleated cell counts. TCRdb's table, derived via immunoSEQ multiplex PCR, lists solely in-frame clones and lacks some. V and J calls and clone size are as listed in that table; D and trimming were resolved from the DNA. Here the sample spans roughly 150,000 clones, around 89% being singletons. The CDR3 contains 15 residues. The source material was peripheral blood. This clonotype originated in a man aged 55-75 years with acute or convalescent COVID-19. The V call is TRBV7-5, the J call TRBJ1-6; the table assigns TRBD1, which was not confirmed against the DNA. TRBV7-5 is described as a pseudogene. The CDR3 DNA follows: TGTGCCAGAAGCTTAAGGACAGGGCCAAATTCACCCCTCCACTTT. Residues: CARSLRTGPNSPLHF.